This passage covers 2 T cell receptor beta chains from one sample sequenced in a study of metastatic and nonmetastatic thyroid tumors. MiXCR reprocessed the PCR reads for TCRdb. The sample records 45,000 to 60,000 clones, roughly 18% being singletons. None of the patients had undergone any treatment ahead of thyroid surgery. Sequencing was carried out using blood. The receptors shown here come from a female donor with papillary thyroid cancer or a benign thyroid nodule (not recorded which). Some clones in this sample may be carry-over from other donors' samples.

Worth noting for this clone: It is likely a read error, because the conserved phenylalanine at the end of the CDR3 is missing. The DNA is omitted, as the CDR3 cannot be located on it reliably, and the CDR3 follows TCRdb's listing. The V gene is TRBV20-1, the J gene TRBJ2-1; TRBD2, the table's D call, was not compared with the DNA. The CDR3 is made up of 10 amino acids, end residues included. CDR1 DFQATT and CDR2 SNEGSKA come from the germline V gene (reference sequence). CDR3 in amino acids: CSASLRILAG.

As for this clone: The germline gene is not matched at one end of the junction; a read error may be the cause. The J gene is TRBJ2-2, the V gene TRBV5-1, with unresolved D. Germline V lookup: CDR1 SGHRS, CDR2 YFSETQ. The CDR3 has 15 residues. The CDR3: CASSPTVWNTAELFF. In nucleotides, the CDR3 is TGCGCCAGCAGCCCCACAGTCTGGAACACCGCGGAGCTGTTTTTT.